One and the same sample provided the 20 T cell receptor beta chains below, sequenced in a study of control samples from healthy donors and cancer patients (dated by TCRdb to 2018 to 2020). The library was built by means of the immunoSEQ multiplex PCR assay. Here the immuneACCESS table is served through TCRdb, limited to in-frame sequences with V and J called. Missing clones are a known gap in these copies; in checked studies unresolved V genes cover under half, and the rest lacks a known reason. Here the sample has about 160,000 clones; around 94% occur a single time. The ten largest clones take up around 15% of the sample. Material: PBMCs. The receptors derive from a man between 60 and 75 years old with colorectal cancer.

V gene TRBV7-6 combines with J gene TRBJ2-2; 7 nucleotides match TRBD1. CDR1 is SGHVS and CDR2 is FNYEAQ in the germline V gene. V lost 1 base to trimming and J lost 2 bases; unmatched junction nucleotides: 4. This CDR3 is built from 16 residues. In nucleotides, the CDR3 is TGTGCCAGCAGCTTAGGAACAGGGGTCAACACCGGGGAGCTGTTTTTT. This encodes CASSLGTGVNTGELFF.

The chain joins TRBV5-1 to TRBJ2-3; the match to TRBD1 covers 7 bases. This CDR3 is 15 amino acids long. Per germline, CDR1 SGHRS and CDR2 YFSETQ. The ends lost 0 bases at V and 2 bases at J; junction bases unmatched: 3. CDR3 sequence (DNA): TGCGCCAGCAGCTTGGCGGGACAGTTCACAGATACGCAGTATTTT. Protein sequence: CASSLAGQFTDTQYF. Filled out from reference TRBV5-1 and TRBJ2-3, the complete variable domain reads KAGVTQTPRYLIKTRGQQVTLSCSPISGHRSVSWYQQTPGQGLQFLFEYFSETQRNKGNFPGRFSGRQFSNSRSEMNVSTLELGDSALYLCASSLAGQFTDTQYFGPGTRLTVL.

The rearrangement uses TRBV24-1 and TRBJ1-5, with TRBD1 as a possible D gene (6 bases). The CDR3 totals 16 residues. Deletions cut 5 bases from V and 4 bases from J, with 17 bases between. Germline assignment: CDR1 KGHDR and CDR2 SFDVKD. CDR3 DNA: TGTGCCACCAGTGGACTGGAACAGGGAGAGAATCAGCCCCAGCATTTT. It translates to CATSGLEQGENQPQHF.

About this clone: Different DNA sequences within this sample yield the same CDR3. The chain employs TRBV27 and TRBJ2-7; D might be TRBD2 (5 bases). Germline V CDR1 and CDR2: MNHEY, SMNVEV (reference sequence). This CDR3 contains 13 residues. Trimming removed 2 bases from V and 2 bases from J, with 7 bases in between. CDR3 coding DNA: TGTGCCAGCAGTTTAGGGAGTACCTACGAGCAGTACTTC. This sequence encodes CASSLGSTYEQYF.

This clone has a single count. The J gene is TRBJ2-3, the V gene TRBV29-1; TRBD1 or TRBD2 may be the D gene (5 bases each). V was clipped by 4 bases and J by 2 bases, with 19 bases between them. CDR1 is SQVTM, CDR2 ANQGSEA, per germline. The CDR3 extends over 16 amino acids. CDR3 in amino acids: CSVGAFRGRDTDTQYF. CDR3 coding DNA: TGCAGCGTTGGGGCCTTTAGGGGACGCGACACAGATACGCAGTATTTT.

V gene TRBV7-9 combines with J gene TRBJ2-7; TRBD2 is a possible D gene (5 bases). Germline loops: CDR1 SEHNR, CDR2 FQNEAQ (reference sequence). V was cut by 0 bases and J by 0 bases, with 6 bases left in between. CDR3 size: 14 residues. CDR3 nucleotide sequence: TGTGCCAGCAGCTTAGCGGGGAGCTCCTACGAGCAGTACTTC. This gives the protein CASSLAGSSYEQYF.

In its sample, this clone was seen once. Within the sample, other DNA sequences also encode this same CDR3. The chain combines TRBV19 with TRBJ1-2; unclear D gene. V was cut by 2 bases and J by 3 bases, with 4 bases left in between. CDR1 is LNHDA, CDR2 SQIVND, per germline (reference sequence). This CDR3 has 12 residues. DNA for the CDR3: TGTGCCAGTAGTATACAGGACTATGGCTACACCTTC. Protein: CASSIQDYGYTF.

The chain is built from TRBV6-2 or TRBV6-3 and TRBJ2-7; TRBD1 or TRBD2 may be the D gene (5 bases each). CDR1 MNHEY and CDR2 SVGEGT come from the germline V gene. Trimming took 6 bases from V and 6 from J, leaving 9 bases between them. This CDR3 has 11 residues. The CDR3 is CASSGTSEQYF. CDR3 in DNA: TGTGCCAGCAGCGGGACCAGCGAGCAGTACTTC.

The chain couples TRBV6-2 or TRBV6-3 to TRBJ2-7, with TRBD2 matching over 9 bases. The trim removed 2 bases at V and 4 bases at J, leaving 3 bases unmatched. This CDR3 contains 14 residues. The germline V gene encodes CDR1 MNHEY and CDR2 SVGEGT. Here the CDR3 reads CASSYSGGKYEQYF. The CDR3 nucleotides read TGTGCCAGCAGTTACAGCGGGGGGAAGTACGAGCAGTACTTC.

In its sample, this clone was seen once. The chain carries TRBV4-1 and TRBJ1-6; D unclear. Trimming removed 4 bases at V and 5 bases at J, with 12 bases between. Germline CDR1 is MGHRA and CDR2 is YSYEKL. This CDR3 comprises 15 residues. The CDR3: CASSRAVPDNSPLHF. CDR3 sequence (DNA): TGCGCCAGCAGCCGGGCCGTCCCGGATAATTCACCCCTCCACTTT.

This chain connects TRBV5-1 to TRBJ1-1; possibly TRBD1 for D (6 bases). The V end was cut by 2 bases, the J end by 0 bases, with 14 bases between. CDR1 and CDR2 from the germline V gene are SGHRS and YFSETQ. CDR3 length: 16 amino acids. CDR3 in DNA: TGCGCCAGCAGCTTAGCGGGGGGCCCAATGAACACTGAAGCTTTCTTT. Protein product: CASSLAGGPMNTEAFF.

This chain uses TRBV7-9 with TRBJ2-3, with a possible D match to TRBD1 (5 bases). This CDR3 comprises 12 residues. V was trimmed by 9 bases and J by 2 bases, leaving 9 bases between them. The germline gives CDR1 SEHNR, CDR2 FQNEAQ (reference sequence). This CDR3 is CAREQVTDTQYF. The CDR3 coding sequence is TGTGCCAGAGAACAGGTCACAGATACGCAGTATTTT.

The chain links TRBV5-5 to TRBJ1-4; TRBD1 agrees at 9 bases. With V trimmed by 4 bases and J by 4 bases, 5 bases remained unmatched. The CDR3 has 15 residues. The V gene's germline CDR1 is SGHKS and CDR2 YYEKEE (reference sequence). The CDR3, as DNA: TGTGCCAGCAGCACAGGGACAGGGAATAATGAAAAACTGTTTTTT. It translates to CASSTGTGNNEKLFF. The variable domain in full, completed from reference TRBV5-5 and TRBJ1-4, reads DAGVTQSPTHLIKTRGQQVTLRCSPISGHKSVSWYQQVLGQGPQFIFQYYEKEERGRGNFPDRFSARQFPNYSSELNVNALLLGDSALYLCASSTGTGNNEKLFFGSGTQLSVL.

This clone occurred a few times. For the CDR3, the DNA is TGTGCCTGGAGTGGGTATAGCTCCTACGAGCAGTACTTC. Translating it yields CAWSGYSSYEQYF. The chain has TRBV30 and TRBJ2-7; D call uncertain. Trimming shortened V by 1 base and J by 0 bases, and 7 bases separated the two germline ends. Germline CDR1 reads GTSNPN; CDR2 reads SVGIG (reference sequence). The CDR3 length is 13 residues. The whole variable domain, filled in from reference TRBV30 and TRBJ2-7, reads SQTIHQWPATLVQPVGSPLSLECTVEGTSNPNLYWYRQAAGRGLQLLFYSVGIGQISSEVPQNLSASRPQDRQFILSSKKLLLSDSGFYLCAWSGYSSYEQYFGPGTRLTVT.

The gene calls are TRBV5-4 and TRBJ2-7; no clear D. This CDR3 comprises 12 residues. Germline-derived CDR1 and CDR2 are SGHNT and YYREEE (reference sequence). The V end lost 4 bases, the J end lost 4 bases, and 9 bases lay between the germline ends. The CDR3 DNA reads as TGTGCCAGCAGCCCGGACGGTTACGAGCAGTACTTC. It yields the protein CASSPDGYEQYF.

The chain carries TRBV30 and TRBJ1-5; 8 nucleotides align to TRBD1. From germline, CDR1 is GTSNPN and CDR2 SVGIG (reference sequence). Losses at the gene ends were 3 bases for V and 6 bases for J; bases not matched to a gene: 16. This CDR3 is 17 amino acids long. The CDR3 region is CAWSTAGTGGISQPQHF. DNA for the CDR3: TGTGCCTGGAGCACCGCCGGGACAGGTGGGATCAGTCAGCCCCAGCATTTT.

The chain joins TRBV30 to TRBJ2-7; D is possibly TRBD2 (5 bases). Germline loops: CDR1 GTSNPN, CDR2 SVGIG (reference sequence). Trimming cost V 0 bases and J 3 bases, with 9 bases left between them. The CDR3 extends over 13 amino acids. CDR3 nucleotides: TGTGCCTGGAGTGTACCCGGGGTCTACGAGCAGTACTTC. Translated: CAWSVPGVYEQYF.

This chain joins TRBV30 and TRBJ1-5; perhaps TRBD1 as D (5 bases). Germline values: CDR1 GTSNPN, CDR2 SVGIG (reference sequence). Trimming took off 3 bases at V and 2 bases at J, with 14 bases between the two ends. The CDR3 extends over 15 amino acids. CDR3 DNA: TGTGCCTGGAGCCGGGGAGGGGTGCGCAATCAGCCCCAGCATTTT. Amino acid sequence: CAWSRGGVRNQPQHF.

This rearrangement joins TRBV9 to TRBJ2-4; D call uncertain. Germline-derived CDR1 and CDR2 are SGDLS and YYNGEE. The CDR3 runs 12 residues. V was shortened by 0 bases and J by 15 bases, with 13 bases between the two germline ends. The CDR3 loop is CASSVAQEALYF. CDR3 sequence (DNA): TGTGCCAGCAGCGTAGCCCAAGAAGCGCTGTACTTC.

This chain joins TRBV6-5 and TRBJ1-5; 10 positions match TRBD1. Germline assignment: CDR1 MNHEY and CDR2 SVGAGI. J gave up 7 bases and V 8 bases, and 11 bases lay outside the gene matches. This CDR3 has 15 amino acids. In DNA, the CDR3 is TGTGCCAGCCTATTCGGACAGGGGGTCAAGCAGCCCCAGCATTTT. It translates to CASLFGQGVKQPQHF.